The rows below give T cell receptor beta chains drawn from one sample of a study of blood T cell repertoires in COVID-19. Libraries were prepared by immunoSEQ multiplex PCR; TCRdb keeps only in-frame clonotypes and omits some of them. The table has tens of thousands of clones, around four fifths seen once. Sample: peripheral blood. Receptor source: a human donor with acute or convalescent COVID-19. The donor label of this sample is uncertain. CDR3s include the opening cysteine and the closing phenylalanine or tryptophan. D genes are given only for firm matches. Where a row states a size, it is once, few, many or the class of an expanded clone; other rows omit it.

few	TRBV27	-	TRBJ2-5	TGTGCCAGCAGTCGCGTCGGGGGTGGGGAGACCCAGTACTTC	CASSRVGGGETQYF
-	TRBV3-1/TRBV3-2	TRBD1	TRBJ1-5	TGTGCCAGCAGCTACCAGGGGGCGAATCAGCCCCAGCATTTT	CASSYQGANQPQHF
-	TRBV14	-	TRBJ1-1	TGTGCCAGCAGCCAAGAAAGGGGGAGGGCTGAAGCTTTCTTT	CASSQERGRAEAFF
-	TRBV6-5	-	TRBJ1-2	TGTGCCAGCAGAATCGACGGGAACTATGGCTACACCTTC	CASRIDGNYGYTF
-	TRBV10-3	TRBD1	TRBJ1-2	TGTGCCATCAGGGGACAGTCCCTCTATGGCTACACCTTC	CAIRGQSLYGYTF
once	TRBV6-2/TRBV6-3	-	TRBJ1-1	TGTGCCAGCAGTTACAAGAGGAGCACTGAAGCTTTCTTT	CASSYKRSTEAFF
-	TRBV21-1	-	TRBJ1-5	TGTGCCAGCAGCACGGTGGACAGAGACAATCAGCCCCAGCATTTT	CASSTVDRDNQPQHF
-	TRBV18	-	TRBJ2-5	TGTGCCAGCTCACCTTCGTACCAAGAGACCCAGTACTTC	CASSPSYQETQYF
-	TRBV7-9	-	TRBJ1-6	TGTGCCAGCAGCTTAGTAACAGGGCTCTATAATTCACCCCTCCACTTT	CASSLVTGLYNSPLHF
-	TRBV6-2/TRBV6-3	-	TRBJ2-1	TGTGCCAGCAGTTTACAAGTTGATTCACGTCCGTTCTTC	CASSLQVDSRPFF
-	TRBV4-3	TRBD1	TRBJ1-1	TGCGCCAGCAGCCAACAGGGGGCGAACACTGAAGCTTTCTTT	CASSQQGANTEAFF
-	TRBV4-1	TRBD1	TRBJ1-2	TGCGCCAGCAGCACGCCGACAGGGGATAACTATGGCTACACCTTC	CASSTPTGDNYGYTF
-	TRBV6-4	-	TRBJ1-2	TGTGCCAGCAGTGACTCAACGGGGGGTAGCTACACCTTC	CASSDSTGGSYTF
-	TRBV27	TRBD2	TRBJ2-5	TGTGCCAGCAGTTTATCTTTAGCGGGGGGGGAAGAGACCCAGTACTTC	CASSLSLAGGEETQYF
-	TRBV24-1	-	TRBJ2-1	TGTGCCACCAGTGATTCGGGGTGGAGCGAGCAGTTCTTC	CATSDSGWSEQFF
once	TRBV27	-	TRBJ1-1	TGTGCCAGCAGTCGTCGTTCCGAGATGAACACTGAAGCTTTCTTT	CASSRRSEMNTEAFF
-	TRBV28	TRBD1	TRBJ2-3	TGTGCCAGCAGTTTATTCGGGAGCAGGGGGCTCACAGATACGCAGTATTTT	CASSLFGSRGLTDTQYF
-	TRBV3-1/TRBV3-2	-	TRBJ2-5	TGTGCCAGCAGCCGGAGCCAAGAGACCCAGTACTTC	CASSRSQETQYF
-	TRBV4-3	TRBD1	TRBJ2-7	TGCGCCAGCAGCCAAGGACAGGGGGACGCCTACGAGCAGTACTTC	CASSQGQGDAYEQYF
-	TRBV3-1/TRBV3-2	TRBD1	TRBJ2-2	TGTGCCAGCAGCCAACACATCATAGGACAGGGGAACACCGGGGAGCTGTTTTTT	CASSQHIIGQGNTGELFF